These 11 T cell receptor beta chains share one sample of origin, sequenced in a study of identical twins (dated by TCRdb to the mid-2010s). Library generation was performed with 5' RACE. Instrument used: Illumina HiSeq 2000. TCRdb passed the public sequencing reads through fastp at Q25 and MiXCR, retaining productive beta sequences. When rows share a CDR3 protein, they turn into one entry using the most common DNA and genes. This sample is represented by around 1.7 million distinct CDR3 sequences; more than 30% of them were singletons. The biggest ten clones account for 0.27% of the sample. The sample was cord blood. Every receptor here comes from a newborn girl in good health.

The CDR3 bases are TGTGCCACCAGTGATTACGACAGGAGTAGCGACAATGAGCAGTACTTC. As protein: CATSDYDRSSDNEQYF. The chain uses TRBV24-1 and TRBJ2-1; D is perhaps TRBD1 (6 bases). The J call may be faulty, since TRBJ2-7 better matches the DNA end. Germline V gene sequence: CDR1 KGHDR, CDR2 SFDVKD. CDR3 length equals 16 residues.

The rearrangement links TRBV9 to TRBJ2-7; 7 nucleotides align to TRBD2. Germline trimming cut 0 bases from V and 4 bases from J; bases unmatched to any gene: 7. This CDR3 region has 15 residues. CDR1 is SGDLS and CDR2 is YYNGEE in the germline V gene. CDR3 sequence reads: CASSVGSGRLYEQYF. The CDR3 coding sequence is TGTGCCAGCAGCGTAGGTAGCGGGCGGCTGTACGAGCAGTACTTC.

This clonotype was seen ten or more times. V is TRBV10-3 and J is TRBJ2-4; 8 bases are shared with TRBD1. The CDR3 has 13 residues. V lost 2 bases, J lost 6 bases, and 0 bases stayed unmatched. Germline-derived CDR1 and CDR2 are ENHRY and SYGVKD. The CDR3 sequence: CAISETGGNIQYF. CDR3 nucleotide sequence: TGTGCCATCAGTGAGACAGGGGGAAACATTCAGTACTTC.

This chain connects TRBV30 to TRBJ1-2, with D maybe TRBD1 (5 bases). The V end was cut by 1 base, the J end by 9 bases, with 15 bases between. Germline CDR1 GTSNPN, CDR2 SVGIG (reference sequence). This CDR3 contains 13 residues. The CDR3 DNA is TGTGCCTGGAGTGAGGGACCGGCTACCAGCTACACCTTC. Amino acid sequence: CAWSEGPATSYTF.

V usage is TRBV6-1 and J usage is TRBJ1-2, with 9 bases identical to TRBD1. This CDR3 is 15 amino acids long. Trimming removed 0 bases from V and 6 bases from J; junction bases left unmatched: 5. CDR1 MNHNS and CDR2 SASEGT come from the germline V gene. The CDR3 bases are TGTGCCAGCAGTGAAGCGGGACAGGGTGTGAATGGCTACACCTTC. This sequence encodes CASSEAGQGVNGYTF.

This clonotype was seen more than once but under ten times. The V and J genes are TRBV2 and TRBJ2-4, with 11 bases that match TRBD2. The CDR3 has 15 residues. The V segment lost 9 bases and the J segment 4 bases; nucleotides outside the gene matches: 8. Germline CDR1 is SNHLY and CDR2 is FYNNEI. DNA of the CDR3: TGTGCCAGTAGCGGGAGGGCCTGGGTAAAAAACATTCAGTACTTC. It codes for CASSGRAWVKNIQYF.

This clonotype was counted many times. The rearrangement joins TRBV29-1 to TRBJ1-1, with D unresolved. This CDR3 contains 12 residues. The germline V gene encodes CDR1 SQVTM and CDR2 ANQGSEA. Trimming took off 4 bases at V and 1 base at J, with 7 bases between the two ends. In DNA form, the CDR3 reads TGCAGCGTTGTTCCAGGGAACACTGAAGCTTTCTTT. This encodes CSVVPGNTEAFF.

The table lists this clonotype with a few counts. The chain couples TRBV28 to TRBJ2-7, with D unresolved. CDR1 is MDHEN, CDR2 SYDVKM, per germline. The V end was cut by 1 base, the J end by 6 bases, with 7 bases between. CDR3 length: 12 amino acids. As DNA, the CDR3 is TGTGCCAGCAGTTTATACGTGGCCGAGCAGTACTTC. Its protein product is CASSLYVAEQYF.

This clonotype has a handful of counts. The rearrangement uses TRBV28 and TRBJ1-4; D is possibly TRBD1 (5 bases). The CDR3 spans 14 residues. Per the germline V gene, CDR1 is MDHEN and CDR2 is SYDVKM. Trimming cost V 7 bases and J 3 bases, with 12 bases left between them. CDR3 loop: CASIEQGPNEKLFF. CDR3 sequence (DNA): TGTGCCAGCATTGAGCAGGGCCCTAATGAAAAACTGTTTTTT.

The chain employs TRBV10-3 and TRBJ2-5; D not resolved. V was trimmed by 7 bases and J by 5 bases, leaving 5 bases between them. The germline CDR1 and CDR2 sequences are ENHRY and SYGVKD. CDR3 length equals 10 residues. Here the CDR3 DNA reads TGTGCCATCAACATGGAGACCCAGTACTTC. Amino acid sequence: CAINMETQYF.

The chain has TRBV27 and TRBJ2-3; 11 bases are shared with TRBD2. J lost 1 base, V lost 3 bases, and 9 bases had no gene match. This CDR3 comprises 18 residues. Germline values: CDR1 MNHEY, CDR2 SMNVEV (reference sequence). The CDR3 bases are TGTGCCAGCAGTTTGTGGGGACTAGCGGAACTCGGCACAGATACGCAGTATTTT. Protein sequence: CASSLWGLAELGTDTQYF.